This T cell receptor beta chain was retrieved from a study of graft-versus-host responses after intestinal transplantation. Notes on the study in general: Recipient marrow showed GvH clones, some seen first in ileum or blood.

Germline assignment: CDR1 MNHNS and CDR2 SASEGT. This CDR3 contains 13 residues. With 8 bases removed from V and 0 bases from J, the gap between germline ends came to 8 bases. Here immunoSEQ multiplex PCR was the method, and the copy in TCRdb shows in-frame clones only, minus some. The table lists tens of thousands of clones, roughly 90% of them singletons. Of note for this clone: Its antigen is not known.

The TCR comes from a human donor who received an intestinal transplant. The J gene is TRBJ1-5, the V gene TRBV6-1; no definite D call. The sample was unstimulated CD4+ T cells sorted from spleen or lymph node cells, taken before intestinal transplant. CDR3: CASRSNSNQPQHF. CDR3 DNA sequence: TGTGCCAGCCGGTCTAATAGCAATCAGCCCCAGCATTTT.